The rows below give T cell receptor beta chains drawn from one sample of a study of technical replicates of blood from a few donors. Using immunoSEQ multiplex PCR, the repertoire was profiled, and TCRdb retains in-frame clones only, with some absent. In the table there are approximately 81,000 clones, about 81% of which are singletons. The sample was PBMCs. Receptors originate from a human donor in good health. Some clones in this sample may be carry-over from other donors' samples. CDR3s include the opening cysteine and the closing phenylalanine or tryptophan. D genes are given only for firm matches. The size of a clone is reported for some rows only, either as once, few or many, or as a class for expanded clones.

TRBV7-9	.	TRBJ1-1	.	CASSLGTAYTEAFF	TGTGCCAGCAGCTTAGGCACAGCATACACTGAAGCTTTCTTT
TRBV7-3	TRBD2	TRBJ2-1	.	CASSARFTSASEQFF	TGTGCCAGCAGCGCCCGCTTCACTAGCGCTAGTGAGCAGTTCTTC
TRBV19	TRBD2	TRBJ2-7	once	CASSIEGGKEQYF	TGTGCCAGTAGTATAGAGGGGGGGAAGGAGCAGTACTTC
TRBV5-4	.	TRBJ2-2	.	CASSPGNSTGELFF	TGTGCCAGCAGCCCAGGGAATAGCACCGGGGAGCTGTTTTTT
TRBV7-9	TRBD1	TRBJ1-4	.	CASKGDRGNEKLFF	TGTGCCAGCAAGGGGGACAGGGGGAATGAAAAACTGTTTTTT
TRBV7-8	.	TRBJ1-5	.	CASSLGQGIQPQHF	TGTGCCAGCAGCTTAGGGCAGGGTATTCAGCCCCAGCATTTT
TRBV6-6	.	TRBJ1-2	few	CASSRGGGAVTHGYTF	TGTGCCAGCAGCCGTGGTGGAGGGGCCGTTACCCATGGCTACACCTTC
TRBV4-3	TRBD2	TRBJ2-1	once	CASSQMGLAGGGQFF	TGCGCCAGCAGCCAGATGGGACTAGCGGGAGGGGGGCAGTTCTTC
TRBV18	TRBD1	TRBJ2-3	.	CASSAEDRVWTDTQYF	TGTGCCAGCTCCGCCGAGGACAGGGTCTGGACAGATACGCAGTATTTT
TRBV7-2	TRBD2	TRBJ2-7	.	CASTHRLARGYEQYF	TGTGCCAGCACTCATAGACTAGCTAGGGGTTACGAGCAGTACTTC
TRBV5-1	TRBD2	TRBJ2-7	few	CASSWNLAGGTYEQYF	TGCGCCAGCAGCTGGAACCTAGCGGGAGGTACCTACGAGCAGTACTTC
TRBV30	.	TRBJ2-5	many	CAWSVERVEETQYF	TGTGCCTGGAGTGTGGAGAGGGTGGAAGAGACCCAGTACTTC
TRBV7-3	TRBD1	TRBJ1-1	.	CASSRDRGRSTAFF	TGTGCCAGCAGCCGGGACAGGGGGCGGTCCACAGCTTTCTTT
TRBV12-5	TRBD1	TRBJ1-6	.	CASGLRTGDTYNSPLHF	TGTGCTAGTGGTTTGAGAACAGGGGACACCTATAATTCACCCCTCCACTTT
TRBV5-1	.	TRBJ1-1	once	CASSLWGQETEAFF	TGCGCCAGCAGCTTGTGGGGGCAGGAGACTGAAGCTTTCTTT
TRBV4-1	TRBD2	TRBJ2-7	.	CASSQQTSGFYEQYF	TGCGCCAGCAGCCAACAGACTAGCGGGTTTTACGAGCAGTACTTC
TRBV27	TRBD1	TRBJ1-2	once	CASSIRTGYYGYTF	TGTGCCAGCAGTATACGGACAGGGTACTATGGCTACACCTTC
TRBV10-3	TRBD2	TRBJ2-3	.	CAISLGLAGVKDTQYF	TGTGCCATCAGCCTGGGACTAGCGGGAGTCAAGGATACGCAGTATTTT
TRBV2	TRBD2	TRBJ2-7	.	CASSKSGRDYEQYF	TGTGCCAGCAGCAAAAGCGGGAGGGACTACGAGCAGTACTTC
TRBV6-1	.	TRBJ1-4	.	CASSEQGRDEKLFF	TGTGCCAGCAGTGAGCAGGGTCGGGATGAAAAACTGTTTTTT
TRBV5-6	TRBD1	TRBJ1-2	.	CASSLAGTGVEGYTF	TGTGCCAGCAGCTTGGCCGGGACAGGGGTTGAAGGCTACACCTTC
TRBV11-2	TRBD1	TRBJ2-7	.	CASSSRTGAYEQYF	TGTGCCAGCAGCTCCCGGACAGGGGCTTACGAGCAGTACTTC